This T cell receptor (beta chain) is from a study of T cells in Graves' hyperthyroidism and ophthalmopathy. Germline values: CDR1 SGHNT, CDR2 YYREEE (reference sequence). Trimming took off 5 bases at V and 7 bases at J, with 12 bases between the two ends. The CDR3 loop spans 12 amino acids. TCR beta CDR3 regions were amplified from RNA transcripts. First-round RT-PCR targeting the TCR CDR3 was performed with the HTBI primer set. MiXCR, applied by TCRdb to the multiplex PCR reads, yields one record per CDR3 protein. This table holds about 640,000 distinct CDR3 sequences, 45% found once. Sample: peripheral blood or thyroid tissue (not recorded which). This chain joins TRBV5-4 and TRBJ1-1, with D possibly TRBD1 on 5 matching bases. The clonotype was recovered from an adult man with Graves' disease, either hyperthyroidism or ophthalmopathy (not recorded which). CDR3 sequence: CASSYGGVEAFF. The CDR3 bases are TGTGCCAGCAGTTACGGGGGAGTTGAAGCTTTCTTT.